This T cell receptor beta chain was documented in a study of CD8 T cells in Susac syndrome. Roughly 0.45 to 1 ug RNA was reverse transcribed with random hexamers. Using its own MiXCR run on the immunoSEQ multiplex PCR reads, TCRdb lists one record per CDR3 protein. The table lists about 60,000 distinct CDR3 sequences, roughly 92% of them singletons, with 0.15% to 0.2% in the top ten. The receptor comes from a human donor in good health. The sequencing sample was made of CD8+ T cells from PBMCs.

This CDR3 reads CSARKGAALNEKLFF. The CDR3 DNA sequence: TGCAGTGCTAGAAAAGGGGCGGCGCTTAATGAAAAACTGTTTTTT. The chain is built from TRBV20-1 and TRBJ1-4, with D maybe TRBD1 (5 bases). V lost 2 bases to trimming and J lost 4 bases, with 14 bases between them. This CDR3 contains 15 residues. Germline values: CDR1 DFQATT, CDR2 SNEGSKA (reference sequence).